Below, 5 T cell receptor beta chains from the same sample are listed, as sequenced in a study of shared clonotypes between healthy human individuals. Produced via immunoSEQ multiplex PCR; TCRdb's table is partial and in-frame only. The sample gives under 1,900,000 clones, around 98.5% of which show up once; approximately 0.4% is in the top ten. The specimen sequenced was naive CD4+ T cells sorted from blood. The subset is: CD45RA+ positively selected. The receptors stem from a young man in good health.

The gene calls are TRBV30 and TRBJ2-4, with D perhaps matching TRBD1 (6 bases). In germline, CDR1 is GTSNPN, CDR2 SVGIG (reference sequence). The CDR3 covers 17 residues. Between the trimmed V and J ends, which lost 2 bases and 0 bases, there was a span of 17 bases. The DNA of the CDR3 is TGTGCCTGGAGTCCCATCGGACAGTTTGGAGCCAAAAACATTCAGTACTTC. This codes for CAWSPIGQFGAKNIQYF. The full variable domain, in which reference TRBV30 and TRBJ2-4 provide the parts outside the CDR3, is SQTIHQWPATLVQPVGSPLSLECTVEGTSNPNLYWYRQAAGRGLQLLFYSVGIGQISSEVPQNLSASRPQDRQFILSSKKLLLSDSGFYLCAWSPIGQFGAKNIQYFGAGTRLSVL.

The rearrangement links TRBV18 to TRBJ2-5; the D is unclear. Germline V gene sequence: CDR1 KGHSH, CDR2 LQKENI. The CDR3 consists of 12 residues. The germline V and J ends were trimmed by 3 bases and 5 bases, with 7 bases remaining between them. CDR3 region: CASSPAKETQYF. CDR3 sequence (DNA): TGTGCCAGCTCACCGGCCAAGGAGACCCAGTACTTC.

The J gene is TRBJ2-3, the V gene TRBV25-1, with TRBD2 matching over 7 bases. Per germline, CDR1 MGHDK and CDR2 SYGVNS. CDR3 length: 17 residues. V was clipped by 1 base and J by 4 bases; unmatched bases: 11. The CDR3 DNA follows: TGTGCCAGCAGTGAATTGGGAGGGAGCCTTGGGGCAGATACGCAGTATTTT. Protein sequence: CASSELGGSLGADTQYF.

V gene TRBV28 combines with J gene TRBJ2-7; D is unclear. CDR1 and CDR2 (germline): MDHEN, SYDVKM. The CDR3 contains 15 residues. Trimming left V 6 bases short and J 6 bases short, with 21 bases between. The CDR3 DNA is TGTGCCAGCAGCCTCACCCTATTGGTTCACGTCGAGCAGTACTTC. It encodes CASSLTLLVHVEQYF.

V usage is TRBV6-5 and J usage is TRBJ1-1; D perhaps matches TRBD1 (5 bases). The CDR3 has 15 amino acids. Germline lookup yields CDR1 MNHEY and CDR2 SVGAGI. Trimming removed 0 bases at V and 4 bases at J, with 12 bases between. In DNA, the CDR3 is TGTGCCAGCAGTTACTCGACGGCTGGGGGCACTGAAGCTTTCTTT. This translates into CASSYSTAGGTEAFF.